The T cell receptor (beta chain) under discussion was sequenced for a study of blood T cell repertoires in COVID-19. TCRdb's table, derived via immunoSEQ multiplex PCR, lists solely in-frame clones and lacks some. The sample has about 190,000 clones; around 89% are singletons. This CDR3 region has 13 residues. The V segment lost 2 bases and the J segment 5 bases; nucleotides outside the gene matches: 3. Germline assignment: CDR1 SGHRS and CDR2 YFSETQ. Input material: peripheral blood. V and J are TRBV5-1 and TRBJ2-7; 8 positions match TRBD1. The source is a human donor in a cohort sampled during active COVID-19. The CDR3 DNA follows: TGCGCCAGCAGCTTCCAGGGGGCCAACGAGCAGTACTTC. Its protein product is CASSFQGANEQYF.